The rows below give T cell receptor beta chains drawn from one sample of a study of CD8 T cells in ankylosing spondylitis. TCRdb reanalysed the 5' RACE reads using MiXCR and keeps one entry per CDR3 protein. The sample has about 340,000 distinct CDR3 sequences, about 20% seen once. The source material was blood, either unsorted or a sorted T cell fraction (not recorded which). Receptors originate from a male donor with ankylosing spondylitis or in good health (not recorded which). Both conserved end residues are part of each CDR3. A D gene is named only where the DNA matches it firmly. Clone sizes are given selectively: once, few, many, or a class where the clone is expanded.

d_gene: TRBD1; abundance: few; v_gene: TRBV29-1; j_gene: TRBJ2-2; CDR3aa: CSVPGQQNTGELFF; CDR3nt: TGCAGCGTGCCGGGACAGCAGAACACCGGGGAGCTGTTTTTT
d_gene: TRBD1; abundance: -; v_gene: TRBV27; j_gene: TRBJ2-3; CDR3aa: CASRKTGVDTQYF; CDR3nt: TGTGCCAGCAGGAAAACAGGGGTAGATACGCAGTATTTT
d_gene: TRBD1; abundance: few; v_gene: TRBV6-1; j_gene: TRBJ1-2; CDR3aa: CASNPNYRGPTYGYTF; CDR3nt: TGTGCCAGCAATCCGAACTACAGGGGGCCTACCTACGGCTACACCTTC
d_gene: -; abundance: -; v_gene: TRBV7-6; j_gene: TRBJ2-1; CDR3aa: CASSLEPRNMHEQFF; CDR3nt: TGTGCCAGCAGCTTGGAACCCAGGAATATGCATGAGCAGTTCTTC
d_gene: -; abundance: -; v_gene: TRBV12-3/TRBV12-4; j_gene: TRBJ2-2; CDR3aa: CASSSRRGNTGELFF; CDR3nt: TGTGCCAGCAGCTCAAGGCGGGGGAACACCGGGGAGCTGTTTTTT
d_gene: TRBD2; abundance: -; v_gene: TRBV3-1; j_gene: TRBJ2-2; CDR3aa: CASSPPQRGGLKELFF; CDR3nt: TGTGCCAGCAGTCCTCCCCAGCGGGGGGGACTCAAGGAGCTGTTTTTT
d_gene: -; abundance: few; v_gene: TRBV7-9; j_gene: TRBJ1-1; CDR3aa: CASIPDSNTEAFF; CDR3nt: TGTGCCAGCATTCCCGACAGTAACACTGAAGCTTTCTTT
d_gene: -; abundance: once; v_gene: TRBV20-1; j_gene: TRBJ2-5; CDR3aa: CSPLDSVDQETQYF; CDR3nt: TGCAGTCCCCTAGACTCGGTTGACCAAGAGACCCAGTACTTC
d_gene: -; abundance: -; v_gene: TRBV11-2; j_gene: TRBJ2-7; CDR3aa: CASSLEFRETYEQYF; CDR3nt: TGTGCCAGCAGCTTGGAATTCAGGGAAACCTACGAGCAGTACTTC
d_gene: TRBD1; abundance: -; v_gene: TRBV12-3/TRBV12-4; j_gene: TRBJ2-1; CDR3aa: CASSLSDRVYNEQFF; CDR3nt: TGTGCCAGCAGTTTATCGGACAGGGTCTACAATGAGCAGTTCTTC
d_gene: -; abundance: many; v_gene: TRBV20-1; j_gene: TRBJ2-3; CDR3aa: CSARAPPPLTDTQYF; CDR3nt: TGCAGTGCTAGAGCCCCCCCACCACTCACAGATACGCAGTATTTT
d_gene: -; abundance: many; v_gene: TRBV29-1; j_gene: TRBJ2-7; CDR3aa: CSVDDSYEQYF; CDR3nt: TGCAGCGTTGATGACTCCTACGAGCAGTACTTC
d_gene: -; abundance: few; v_gene: TRBV28; j_gene: TRBJ2-5; CDR3aa: CASSPPGSRETQYF; CDR3nt: TGTGCCAGCAGTCCACCCGGGAGTCGCGAGACCCAGTACTTC
d_gene: TRBD2; abundance: -; v_gene: TRBV11-1; j_gene: TRBJ2-4; CDR3aa: CASSSEGRDFLAKNIQYF; CDR3nt: TGTGCCAGCAGCTCAGAGGGGAGGGACTTCCTAGCCAAAAACATTCAGTACTTC
d_gene: TRBD2; abundance: few; v_gene: TRBV12-3/TRBV12-4; j_gene: TRBJ2-1; CDR3aa: CASSLPTSGVIAYNEQFF; CDR3nt: TGTGCCAGCAGTCTTCCGACTAGCGGGGTGATCGCCTACAATGAGCAGTTCTTC
d_gene: TRBD1; abundance: few; v_gene: TRBV2; j_gene: TRBJ2-7; CDR3aa: CASSDRGIYEQYF; CDR3nt: TGTGCCAGCTCGGACAGGGGGATCTACGAGCAGTACTTC
d_gene: TRBD2; abundance: -; v_gene: TRBV2; j_gene: TRBJ2-2; CDR3aa: CASSEAVLAGFRGGELFF; CDR3nt: TGTGCCAGCAGTGAAGCAGTGCTAGCGGGGTTTAGAGGCGGGGAGCTGTTTTTT
d_gene: -; abundance: many; v_gene: TRBV5-6; j_gene: TRBJ1-1; CDR3aa: CASSLLRDDKYTEAFF; CDR3nt: TGTGCCAGCAGCTTACTCCGGGACGATAAGTATACTGAAGCTTTCTTT
d_gene: -; abundance: -; v_gene: TRBV4-1; j_gene: TRBJ2-7; CDR3aa: CASSQERAASYEQYF; CDR3nt: TGCGCCAGCAGCCAAGAGCGGGCAGCTTCCTACGAGCAGTACTTC
d_gene: -; abundance: many; v_gene: TRBV5-6; j_gene: TRBJ1-1; CDR3aa: CASSWGSTEAFF; CDR3nt: TGTGCCAGCAGCTGGGGGTCGACTGAAGCTTTCTTT
d_gene: -; abundance: -; v_gene: TRBV6-5; j_gene: TRBJ2-7; CDR3aa: CASSYQQSYEQYF; CDR3nt: TGTGCCAGCAGTTACCAACAGTCCTACGAGCAGTACTTC
d_gene: TRBD1; abundance: few; v_gene: TRBV7-9; j_gene: TRBJ2-7; CDR3aa: CASSRQGAYEQYF; CDR3nt: TGTGCCAGCAGCCGACAGGGCGCCTACGAGCAGTACTTC
d_gene: TRBD2; abundance: -; v_gene: TRBV6-1; j_gene: TRBJ2-3; CDR3aa: CASGGGAHTQYF; CDR3nt: TGTGCCAGTGGCGGGGGGGCCCATACGCAGTATTTT
d_gene: -; abundance: -; v_gene: TRBV20-1; j_gene: TRBJ2-1; CDR3aa: CSARDLPNSYNEQFF; CDR3nt: TGCAGTGCTAGAGATCTTCCGAACTCCTACAATGAGCAGTTCTTC
d_gene: -; abundance: -; v_gene: TRBV7-2; j_gene: TRBJ2-5; CDR3aa: CASSNLARGAETQYF; CDR3nt: TGTGCCAGCAGCAACCTCGCCCGGGGGGCAGAGACCCAGTACTTC
d_gene: -; abundance: -; v_gene: TRBV18; j_gene: TRBJ2-5; CDR3aa: CASSFGAAQETQYF; CDR3nt: TGTGCCAGCTCATTCGGGGCAGCCCAAGAGACCCAGTACTTC
d_gene: TRBD1; abundance: few; v_gene: TRBV10-3; j_gene: TRBJ2-7; CDR3aa: CAISETDRAPSYEQYF; CDR3nt: TGTGCCATCAGTGAGACGGACAGGGCCCCCTCCTACGAGCAGTACTTC
d_gene: -; abundance: -; v_gene: TRBV28; j_gene: TRBJ2-3; CDR3aa: CASSLPGEPNAGTDTQYF; CDR3nt: TGTGCCAGCAGTTTGCCGGGGGAACCAAACGCAGGCACAGATACGCAGTATTTT
d_gene: -; abundance: few; v_gene: TRBV28; j_gene: TRBJ2-2; CDR3aa: CASSPPATVPNTGELFF; CDR3nt: TGTGCCAGCAGTCCCCCCGCGACAGTGCCGAACACCGGGGAGCTGTTTTTT
d_gene: -; abundance: few; v_gene: TRBV27; j_gene: TRBJ2-5; CDR3aa: CASSWGGRRQETQYF; CDR3nt: TGTGCCAGCAGTTGGGGGGGCCGTCGACAAGAGACCCAGTACTTC
d_gene: TRBD2; abundance: -; v_gene: TRBV27; j_gene: TRBJ2-2; CDR3aa: CASSPRGAGELFF; CDR3nt: TGTGCCAGCAGTCCCCGGGGGGCCGGGGAGCTGTTTTTT
d_gene: -; abundance: -; v_gene: TRBV29-1; j_gene: TRBJ2-7; CDR3aa: CSVVKGTYEQYF; CDR3nt: TGCAGCGTTGTAAAGGGGACCTACGAGCAGTACTTC
d_gene: -; abundance: many; v_gene: TRBV29-1; j_gene: TRBJ2-7; CDR3aa: CSVEKGYEQYF; CDR3nt: TGCAGCGTTGAGAAGGGCTACGAGCAGTACTTC
d_gene: TRBD2; abundance: few; v_gene: TRBV7-9; j_gene: TRBJ2-1; CDR3aa: CASSLDLGGEQFF; CDR3nt: TGTGCCAGCAGCTTAGACTTGGGGGGGGAGCAGTTCTTC
d_gene: -; abundance: -; v_gene: TRBV30; j_gene: TRBJ2-1; CDR3aa: CAWSAPYNEQFF; CDR3nt: TGTGCCTGGAGTGCTCCATACAATGAGCAGTTCTTC
d_gene: -; abundance: -; v_gene: TRBV21-1; j_gene: TRBJ2-7; CDR3aa: CASSKALWTGPYEQYF; CDR3nt: TGTGCCAGCAGCAAAGCGCTATGGACGGGACCCTACGAGCAGTACTTC
d_gene: TRBD2; abundance: -; v_gene: TRBV12-3/TRBV12-4; j_gene: TRBJ2-3; CDR3aa: CASSPGLAGGGTDTQYF; CDR3nt: TGTGCCAGCAGCCCGGGACTAGCGGGGGGTGGCACAGATACGCAGTATTTT
d_gene: TRBD2; abundance: few; v_gene: TRBV7-9; j_gene: TRBJ2-3; CDR3aa: CASSLSTSGGNTDTQYF; CDR3nt: TGTGCCAGCAGCTTATCGACCAGCGGGGGGAACACAGATACGCAGTATTTT
d_gene: -; abundance: few; v_gene: TRBV7-9; j_gene: TRBJ2-1; CDR3aa: CASSLAGGAANEQFF; CDR3nt: TGTGCCAGCAGCTTAGCGGGGGGGGCGGCCAATGAGCAGTTCTTC
d_gene: -; abundance: few; v_gene: TRBV4-1; j_gene: TRBJ2-1; CDR3aa: CASSPRTVSYNEQFF; CDR3nt: TGCGCCAGCAGCCCAAGGACAGTCTCCTACAATGAGCAGTTCTTC
d_gene: -; abundance: -; v_gene: TRBV27; j_gene: TRBJ2-3; CDR3aa: CASSPRDPTDTQYF; CDR3nt: TGTGCCAGCAGTCCGCGGGATCCCACAGATACGCAGTATTTT
d_gene: TRBD1; abundance: -; v_gene: TRBV30; j_gene: TRBJ1-5; CDR3aa: CAWSPGTGEQPQHF; CDR3nt: TGTGCCTGGAGTCCCGGGACAGGGGAACAGCCCCAGCATTTT
d_gene: -; abundance: -; v_gene: TRBV28; j_gene: TRBJ2-5; CDR3aa: CASSFAKEGQETQYF; CDR3nt: TGTGCCAGCAGTTTCGCGAAGGAGGGCCAAGAGACCCAGTACTTC